This TCR beta chain was obtained from a study of liver allograft versus peripheral blood T cells. At the level of the study: Comparisons were made between T cell receptor repertoires found in transplanted livers and those circulating in recipients' peripheral blood. The study, taken as a whole, reports: Repertoires found inside liver allografts reportedly differed from T cell receptor repertoires in peripheral blood.

This clonotype rates as medium-sized. Its antigen is as yet unknown. Via MiXCR, TCRdb re-called the reads, giving one row per CDR3 protein. The table has a few thousand distinct CDR3 sequences, more than 13% seen once. This TCR came from a human patient who had a liver transplant. Some T cells may be provided by the graft donor.

CDR3 sequence reads: CASSPTVNTEAFF. The CDR3 bases are TGTGCCAGCTCACCTACTGTGAACACTGAAGCTTTCTTT. The chain joins TRBV18 to TRBJ1-1; D is ambiguous. Germline V gene data show CDR1 as KGHSH and CDR2 as LQKENI. CDR3 size: 13 residues. The V end was cut by 3 bases, the J end by 0 bases, with 5 bases between.